This TCR beta chain derives from a study of T cell responses to AZD1222 COVID-19 vaccine. Study observations and caveats: Vaccination with two AZD1222 doses was followed by a rise in Spike-specific TCR breadth and depth.

CDR3 length equals 12 residues. Between the trimmed V and J ends, which lost 7 bases and 12 bases, there was a span of 15 bases. The table came from immunoSEQ multiplex PCR; TCRdb's copy has only in-frame clones and leaves some out. This table holds roughly 150,000 clones, about 91% found once. About this clone itself: Its antigen is still unknown.

The chain carries TRBV12-3 or TRBV12-4 and TRBJ1-4; D uncertain. The TCR sequence derives from an adult who received the AZD1222 COVID-19 vaccine. The input for sequencing was peripheral blood, taken 28 days after the second AZD1222 dose. In nucleotides, the CDR3 is TGTGCCAGCATCGGGTCGGGGTCACAACTGTTTTTT. This encodes CASIGSGSQLFF.